The 17 T cell receptor beta chains reported below all come from one sample, sequenced in a study of beta chain features in type 1 diabetes. Expressed TCRB transcripts were sequenced because the entire RNA isolate underwent reverse transcription. The protocol was immunoSEQ multiplex PCR, while the TCRdb copy is restricted to in-frame clones and leaves out a portion. The repertoire consists of hundreds of thousands of clones, with approximately 28% occurring once and the leading ten covering around 0.065%. Sequenced material: naive CD4+ T cells from blood. These receptors all come from a man younger than 35 in good health.

The chain uses TRBV30 and TRBJ2-2, with TRBD1 matching over 7 bases. This CDR3 is built from 16 residues. Germline CDR1 reads GTSNPN; CDR2 reads SVGIG (reference sequence). The V and J ends lost 0 bases and 4 bases, in that order; junction bases with no gene match: 8. CDR3 protein: CAWSVLRGRVTGELFF. The CDR3 DNA is TGTGCCTGGAGTGTCCTTAGGGGGCGGGTCACCGGGGAGCTGTTTTTT.

The chain employs TRBV10-3 and TRBJ2-5; a weak D match, TRBD2 (5 bases). Germline values: CDR1 ENHRY, CDR2 SYGVKD. The length of the CDR3 is 12 residues. Trimming shortened V by 5 bases and J by 5 bases, and 9 bases separated the two germline ends. The CDR3 nucleotides are TGTGCCATCAGTCTAGCCGGCGAGACCCAGTACTTC. Residues: CAISLAGETQYF.

The table lists this clone with a few counts. The gene calls are TRBV7-2 and TRBJ2-5; D not certain. Germline lookup yields CDR1 SGHTA and CDR2 FQGNSA. The V end lost 0 bases, the J end lost 4 bases, and 6 bases lay between the germline ends. The CDR3 consists of 13 residues. The CDR3 DNA follows: TGTGCCAGCAGCTTAGCGTTCCGAGAGACCCAGTACTTC. It specifies CASSLAFRETQYF.

The J gene is TRBJ2-1, the V gene TRBV28; TRBD1 matches 8 bases. The CDR3 is 15 residues long. CDR1 is MDHEN, CDR2 SYDVKM, per germline. Trimming at V came to 5 bases and at J to 2 bases, leaving 5 bases not matched to a gene. The CDR3 DNA sequence: TGTGCCAGCAGTGCCGCAGGGGGCGCCTACAATGAGCAGTTCTTC. Amino acid sequence: CASSAAGGAYNEQFF.

The chain employs TRBV6-1 and TRBJ2-5; no firm D call. The CDR3 length is 13 residues. Germline V gene sequence: CDR1 MNHNS, CDR2 SASEGT. V gave up 4 bases and J gave up 4 bases, with 10 bases separating them. The CDR3 here is CASSGGWLETQYF. CDR3 in DNA: TGTGCCAGCAGTGGAGGCTGGTTAGAGACCCAGTACTTC.

This chain joins TRBV30 and TRBJ2-2, with D possibly being TRBD1 (5 bases). Looked up from germline, CDR1 is GTSNPN and CDR2 is SVGIG (reference sequence). The CDR3 has 15 amino acids. Deletions cut 0 bases from V and 3 bases from J, with 11 bases between. The CDR3 DNA sequence: TGTGCCTGGAGTGTAATTCGCAGGGACACCGGGGAGCTGTTTTTT. Translating it yields CAWSVIRRDTGELFF.

The chain has TRBV9 and TRBJ2-1; TRBD1 is a possible D gene (5 bases). The ends were cut back, 0 bases at V and 2 bases at J, with 6 bases in the middle. Germline CDR1 reads SGDLS; CDR2 reads YYNGEE. The CDR3 contains 14 residues. The CDR3 protein is CASSVVGAYNEQFF. DNA of the CDR3: TGTGCCAGCAGCGTAGTAGGGGCCTACAATGAGCAGTTCTTC.

The CDR3 reads CASAGWLNTEAFF. In DNA, the CDR3 is TGTGCCAGTGCAGGGTGGTTGAACACTGAAGCTTTCTTT. This chain links TRBV7-8 with TRBJ1-1, with a possible D match to TRBD1 (5 bases). V was trimmed by 9 bases and J by 0 bases, leaving 11 bases between them. From germline, CDR1 is SGHVS and CDR2 FQNEAQ. CDR3 size: 13 residues.

The J gene is TRBJ2-7, the V gene TRBV5-1; TRBD1 matches at 8 bases. Germline V gives CDR1 SGHRS, CDR2 YFSETQ. The CDR3 runs 15 residues. Trimming removed 4 bases from V and 3 bases from J; junction bases left unmatched: 9. Written as DNA, the CDR3 is TGCGCCAGCAGCCTTTCCGGGACAGGAATCTACGAGCAGTACTTC. Residues: CASSLSGTGIYEQYF.

Only one count was recorded for this clone. This chain connects TRBV25-1 to TRBJ2-2, with no clear D. The ends were cut back, 4 bases at V and 2 bases at J, with 5 bases in the middle. Germline CDR1 MGHDK, CDR2 SYGVNS. CDR3 length equals 13 residues. The DNA for the CDR3 is TGTGCCAGCAGTGGGAGAAACACCGGGGAGCTGTTTTTT. Its protein product is CASSGRNTGELFF.

This clone was seen a handful of times. The genes are TRBV14 and TRBJ2-2; D gene uncertain. The germline gives CDR1 SGHDN, CDR2 FVKESK. V was clipped by 4 bases and J by 5 bases, with 11 bases between them. The CDR3 extends over 14 amino acids. CDR3 coding DNA: TGTGCCAGCAGCCCGAGGACGCAGACCGGGGAGCTGTTTTTT. Residues: CASSPRTQTGELFF.

This sequence joins TRBV27 and TRBJ2-1, with D unresolved. From germline, CDR1 is MNHEY and CDR2 SMNVEV (reference sequence). V lost 5 bases, J lost 0 bases, and 11 bases lay in between. The CDR3 runs 15 residues. The DNA for the CDR3 is TGTGCCAGCAGTCCCGGGTGGAGCTCCTACAATGAGCAGTTCTTC. This codes for CASSPGWSSYNEQFF.

This clone was counted only a few times. This chain links TRBV15 with TRBJ2-5; 7 bases align to TRBD2. The CDR3 spans 17 residues. The V and J ends lost 1 base and 7 bases, in that order; junction bases with no gene match: 15. The germline gives CDR1 LNHNV, CDR2 YYDKDF (reference sequence). As DNA, the CDR3 is TGTGCCACCAGCAGAGGCGACGGAGCCCAACTAGCGTGGACCCAGTACTTC. Residues: CATSRGDGAQLAWTQYF.

The chain recombines TRBV7-9 with TRBJ2-5, with D hard to call. Per the germline V gene, CDR1 is SEHNR and CDR2 is FQNEAQ (reference sequence). This CDR3 has 14 residues. Trimming removed 2 bases at V and 1 base at J, with 8 bases between. This chain's CDR3 is CASSLRVSQETQYF. CDR3 DNA sequence: TGTGCCAGCAGCTTACGCGTAAGCCAAGAGACCCAGTACTTC.

This clone was observed a handful of times. The V gene is TRBV5-1, the J gene TRBJ2-7; TRBD1 matches at 10 bases. The germline CDR1 and CDR2 sequences are SGHRS and YFSETQ. V was pared by 6 bases and J by 6 bases, with 9 bases of the junction left unmatched. The CDR3 covers 14 residues. The CDR3 DNA reads as TGCGCCAGCAAAAGCGGACAGGGGGACTTCGAGCAGTACTTC. Translation: CASKSGQGDFEQYF.

The chain couples TRBV25-1 to TRBJ1-1; D might be TRBD1 (5 bases). The V gene's germline CDR1 is MGHDK and CDR2 SYGVNS. The CDR3 runs to 15 residues. The V gene lost 6 bases and the J gene lost 4 bases, with 18 bases spanning the gap. CDR3 coding DNA: TGTGCCAGCAGGGAGGGGAAAGGAGTTGGCACTGAAGCTTTCTTT. This encodes CASREGKGVGTEAFF.

The gene calls are TRBV13 and TRBJ1-1; a weak D match, TRBD1 (5 bases). The CDR3 contains 12 residues. CDR1 is PRHDT and CDR2 is FYEKMQ in the germline V gene (reference sequence). V was shortened by 6 bases and J by 3 bases, with 8 bases between the two germline ends. The CDR3 DNA sequence: TGTGCCAGCAGTGGGGGTCACACTGAAGCTTTCTTT. Translation gives CASSGGHTEAFF.